The next 24 T cell receptor beta chains were all read from a single sample in a study of vaccination and CD4 T cells after COVID-19. With the Oncomine TCR Beta short-read assay, DNA from cultured CD4+ T cells was sequenced. TCRdb passed the PCR reads through MiXCR, listing each CDR3 protein once. The sample carries about 20,000 distinct CDR3 sequences, about 80% recorded once. The antigens of these receptors remain unknown. Treatment specified: roughly 11-day PBMC culture with coronavirus spike peptide pools or control peptides (ViraFEST assay). Sequencing was performed on CD4+ T cells from blood, cultured in vitro, taken after SARS-CoV-2 vaccination. Receptors were obtained from a human donor who received a COVID-19 vaccine.

This chain connects TRBV7-2 to TRBJ1-1; the D gene is possibly TRBD1 (5 bases). This CDR3 comprises 15 residues. V was cut by 2 bases and J by 4 bases, with 14 bases left in between. Germline assignment: CDR1 SGHTA and CDR2 FQGNSA. The CDR3 loop is CASSLRLRDSTEAFF. For the CDR3, the DNA is TGTGCCAGCAGCTTACGACTCAGGGATAGCACTGAAGCTTTCTTT.

The chain recombines TRBV5-1 with TRBJ2-4, with TRBD2 matching over 16 bases. J lost 1 base, V lost 4 bases, and 8 bases had no gene match. The CDR3 totals 19 residues. Germline V lookup: CDR1 SGHRS, CDR2 YFSETQ. The CDR3 DNA is TGCGCCAGCAGCCAGGGACTAGCGGGGGGGATTATCGCCAAAAACATTCAGTACTTC. This codes for CASSQGLAGGIIAKNIQYF.

The chain joins TRBV3-1 to TRBJ2-5; the D is unclear. V was trimmed by 5 bases and J by 1 base, leaving 14 bases between them. Germline loops: CDR1 LGHDT, CDR2 YNNKEL (reference sequence). The CDR3 loop spans 15 amino acids. The CDR3 DNA reads TGTGCCAGCAGCTTTAATGACCCTACCCAAGAGACCCAGTACTTC. Protein sequence: CASSFNDPTQETQYF.

This chain joins TRBV3-1 and TRBJ2-3, with TRBD2 matching over 11 bases. This CDR3 spans 16 amino acids. The germline V gene has CDR1 LGHDT and CDR2 YNNKEL (reference sequence). The V segment lost 0 bases and the J segment 5 bases; nucleotides outside the gene matches: 4. In DNA, the CDR3 is TGTGCCAGCAGCCAAGATCTACTAGCGGGGGAAGATACGCAGTATTTT. It translates to CASSQDLLAGEDTQYF.

In regard to this clonotype: One end of the junction is discordant with germline, which a read error may explain. The J gene is TRBJ1-2, the V gene TRBV25-1; TRBD1 is a possible D gene (6 bases). Germline lookup yields CDR1 MGHDK and CDR2 SYGVNS. This CDR3 is built from 11 residues. CDR3 sequence (DNA): TGTGCCAGCAGCGATGTCGGCGGGACAAGCTTC. This translates into CASSDVGGTSF.

The chain carries TRBV19 and TRBJ2-5; D remains unclear. V was clipped by 0 bases and J by 5 bases, with 16 bases between them. There are 16 residues in the CDR3. The germline gives CDR1 LNHDA, CDR2 SQIVND (reference sequence). The CDR3 region has the DNA TGTGCCAGTAGTATAGATAACGGCAGAACGAGGGAGACCCAGTACTTC. This translates into CASSIDNGRTRETQYF. Complete variable domain (other parts from reference TRBV19 and TRBJ2-5): DGGITQSPKYLFRKEGQNVTLSCEQNLNHDAMYWYRQDPGQGLRLIYYSQIVNDFQKGDIAEGYSVSREKKESFPLTVTSAQKNPTAFYLCASSIDNGRTRETQYFGPGTRLLVL.

This clonotype was seen just once. The gene calls are TRBV7-2 and TRBJ2-7; a weak D match, TRBD1 (6 bases). Per the germline V gene, CDR1 is SGHTA and CDR2 is FQGNSA. The CDR3 sequence is 14 residues long. V was shortened by 4 bases and J by 1 base, with 11 bases between the two germline ends. As DNA, the CDR3 is TGTGCCAGCAGCTCGTTACAGGGTTCCTACGAGCAGTACTTC. It is translated as CASSSLQGSYEQYF.

The table lists this clonotype with a few counts. This chain connects TRBV19 to TRBJ1-5; 10 nucleotides line up with TRBD1. V gave up 5 bases and J gave up 1 base; unmatched junction bases: 5. The length of the CDR3 is 16 residues. The V gene's germline CDR1 is LNHDA and CDR2 SQIVND (reference sequence). CDR3 nucleotide sequence: TGTGCCAGTAGTGCGACAGGGGGCGCAAGCAATCAGCCCCAGCATTTT. Translation: CASSATGGASNQPQHF.

J is TRBJ2-3 and V is TRBV7-9; D is undetermined. The CDR3 spans 14 residues. Between the trimmed V and J ends, which lost 4 bases and 1 base, there was a span of 9 bases. CDR1 and CDR2 (germline): SEHNR, FQNEAQ (reference sequence). For the CDR3, the DNA is TGTGCCAGCAGCTACCCTCCCGGCACAGATACGCAGTATTTT. Encoded protein: CASSYPPGTDTQYF. The full variable domain, with the rest looked up from reference TRBV7-9 and TRBJ2-3, is DTGVSQNPRHKITKRGQNVTFRCDPISEHNRLYWYRQTLGQGPEFLTYFQNEAQLEKSRLLSDRFSAERPKGSFSTLEIQRTEQGDSAMYLCASSYPPGTDTQYFGPGTRLTVL.

The genes are TRBV20-1 and TRBJ2-3; D may be TRBD1 (5 bases). Per the germline V gene, CDR1 is DFQATT and CDR2 is SNEGSKA (reference sequence). Trimming shortened V by 1 base and J by 2 bases, and 13 bases separated the two germline ends. The CDR3 is 15 residues long. CDR3 residues: CSARVDRRITDTQYF. Written as DNA, the CDR3 is TGCAGTGCTAGAGTTGACAGACGCATCACAGATACGCAGTATTTT.

The genes are TRBV12-3 or TRBV12-4 and TRBJ1-5; weak D call: TRBD1 (5 bases). The ends were cut back, 3 bases at V and 1 base at J, with 10 bases in the middle. The CDR3 loop spans 15 amino acids. CDR3 sequence (DNA): TGTGCCAGCAGTTTTCGGGGACTGAGCAATCAGCCCCAGCATTTT. Translation: CASSFRGLSNQPQHF.

The chain combines TRBV12-3 or TRBV12-4 with TRBJ1-5; tentative D call: TRBD1 (6 bases). Trimming took 3 bases from V and 5 from J, leaving 11 bases between them. This CDR3 region has 14 residues. CDR3 in DNA: TGTGCCAGCAGTTTGGTAGGGGGTTATCAGCCCCAGCATTTT. Protein product: CASSLVGGYQPQHF.

This chain links TRBV12-3 or TRBV12-4 with TRBJ2-3; TRBD1 matches 10 bases. The V segment lost 6 bases and the J segment 3 bases; nucleotides outside the gene matches: 6. The CDR3 length is 15 residues. The CDR3 bases are TGTGCCAGCAGGTTGGACAGGGGGTGGACAGATACGCAGTATTTT. Translation: CASRLDRGWTDTQYF.

The chain has TRBV7-8 and TRBJ2-2; D gene ambiguous. The V gene lost 7 bases and the J gene lost 2 bases, with 23 bases spanning the gap. The germline V gene has CDR1 SGHVS and CDR2 FQNEAQ. The CDR3 is 18 amino acids. The CDR3 is CASTRSRRGLTNTGELFF. CDR3 DNA: TGTGCCAGCACCCGGTCCCGTCGAGGTCTAACCAACACCGGGGAGCTGTTTTTT.

The rearrangement uses TRBV7-9 and TRBJ2-7; D possibly corresponds to TRBD1 (5 bases). From germline, CDR1 is SEHNR and CDR2 FQNEAQ (reference sequence). V lost 4 bases and J 5 bases, leaving 12 bases between the germline ends. CDR3 length: 13 residues. CDR3 in DNA: TGTGCCAGCAGCTCCCAAGGGGTGGACGAGCAGTACTTC. Residues: CASSSQGVDEQYF.

CDR3 DNA: TGTGCCAGCAGCTCCCGGGACAGACAAGAGACCCAGTACTTC. Translation: CASSSRDRQETQYF. The genes are TRBV7-8 and TRBJ2-5, with 7 nucleotides matching TRBD1. CDR3 length: 14 residues. CDR1 and CDR2 (germline): SGHVS, FQNEAQ. J gave up 2 bases and V 4 bases, and 4 bases lay outside the gene matches.

As regards this clonotype: Germline and junction disagree at one end, which may indicate a read error. The gene calls are TRBV6-4 and TRBJ2-7; the D is unclear. From germline, CDR1 is MRHNA and CDR2 SNTAGT. The CDR3 has 10 residues. The CDR3 here is CASRSYEQCF. CDR3 DNA sequence: TGTGCCAGCAGGAGCTACGAGCAGTGCTTC.

The chain employs TRBV30 and TRBJ2-3; 10 bases match TRBD2. V lost 4 bases and J lost 6; bases outside the gene matches: 10. This CDR3 contains 15 residues. Germline lookup yields CDR1 GTSNPN and CDR2 SVGIG (reference sequence). The CDR3 DNA is TGTGCCTGGACTCCTTCTAGCGGGGGCCGGGATACGCAGTATTTT. It translates to CAWTPSSGGRDTQYF.

V is TRBV10-3 and J is TRBJ1-2, with D unresolved. Per germline, CDR1 ENHRY and CDR2 SYGVKD. Trimming took off 5 bases at V and 2 bases at J, with 3 bases between the two ends. The CDR3 consists of 11 residues. The CDR3 bases are TGTGCCATCAGTTCGAACTATGGCTACACCTTC. Its protein product is CAISSNYGYTF.

V usage is TRBV20-1 and J usage is TRBJ2-5; 12 bases agree with TRBD2. The CDR3 spans 17 residues. The V gene end was trimmed by 2 bases and the J gene end by 5 bases; junction bases not matched to a gene: 12. The germline gives CDR1 DFQATT, CDR2 SNEGSKA (reference sequence). This CDR3 reads CSARTLAGGGTGETQYF. DNA of the CDR3: TGCAGTGCTAGAACCCTAGCGGGGGGGGGTACTGGGGAGACCCAGTACTTC.

The chain recombines TRBV27 with TRBJ1-1, with a possible D match to TRBD1 (5 bases). Per the germline V gene, CDR1 is MNHEY and CDR2 is SMNVEV (reference sequence). With 0 bases removed from V and 0 bases from J, the gap between germline ends came to 8 bases. CDR3 size: 15 residues. The CDR3 DNA reads TGTGCCAGCAGTTTATCTTGGGGGATGAACACTGAAGCTTTCTTT. This sequence encodes CASSLSWGMNTEAFF.

The rearrangement links TRBV20-1 to TRBJ1-5; possibly TRBD1 for D (5 bases). Per the germline V gene, CDR1 is DFQATT and CDR2 is SNEGSKA (reference sequence). The CDR3 length is 13 residues. V was cut by 3 bases and J by 6 bases, with 12 bases left in between. For the CDR3, the DNA is TGCAGTGCTAGCACCCCAGGGAGTCAGCCCCAGCATTTT. This codes for CSASTPGSQPQHF.

The CDR3 region has the DNA TGTGCCAGCTCTATAAAATGGGGGGAGGGAGAGACCCAGTACTTC. This gives the protein CASSIKWGEGETQYF. The chain links TRBV6-1 to TRBJ2-5, with 7 bases lining up with TRBD2. The junction had 13 bases not matched to a gene; V was cut back by 8 bases and J by 4 bases. There are 15 residues in the CDR3. The V gene's germline CDR1 is MNHNS and CDR2 SASEGT.

The chain combines TRBV20-1 with TRBJ1-2; D not certain. Germline V CDR1 and CDR2: DFQATT, SNEGSKA (reference sequence). The length of the CDR3 is 11 residues. Between the trimmed V and J ends, which lost 3 bases and 8 bases, there was a span of 10 bases. The CDR3 DNA follows: TGCAGTGCTAGTGAGGCCCAGGGCTACACCTTC. It yields the protein CSASEAQGYTF.